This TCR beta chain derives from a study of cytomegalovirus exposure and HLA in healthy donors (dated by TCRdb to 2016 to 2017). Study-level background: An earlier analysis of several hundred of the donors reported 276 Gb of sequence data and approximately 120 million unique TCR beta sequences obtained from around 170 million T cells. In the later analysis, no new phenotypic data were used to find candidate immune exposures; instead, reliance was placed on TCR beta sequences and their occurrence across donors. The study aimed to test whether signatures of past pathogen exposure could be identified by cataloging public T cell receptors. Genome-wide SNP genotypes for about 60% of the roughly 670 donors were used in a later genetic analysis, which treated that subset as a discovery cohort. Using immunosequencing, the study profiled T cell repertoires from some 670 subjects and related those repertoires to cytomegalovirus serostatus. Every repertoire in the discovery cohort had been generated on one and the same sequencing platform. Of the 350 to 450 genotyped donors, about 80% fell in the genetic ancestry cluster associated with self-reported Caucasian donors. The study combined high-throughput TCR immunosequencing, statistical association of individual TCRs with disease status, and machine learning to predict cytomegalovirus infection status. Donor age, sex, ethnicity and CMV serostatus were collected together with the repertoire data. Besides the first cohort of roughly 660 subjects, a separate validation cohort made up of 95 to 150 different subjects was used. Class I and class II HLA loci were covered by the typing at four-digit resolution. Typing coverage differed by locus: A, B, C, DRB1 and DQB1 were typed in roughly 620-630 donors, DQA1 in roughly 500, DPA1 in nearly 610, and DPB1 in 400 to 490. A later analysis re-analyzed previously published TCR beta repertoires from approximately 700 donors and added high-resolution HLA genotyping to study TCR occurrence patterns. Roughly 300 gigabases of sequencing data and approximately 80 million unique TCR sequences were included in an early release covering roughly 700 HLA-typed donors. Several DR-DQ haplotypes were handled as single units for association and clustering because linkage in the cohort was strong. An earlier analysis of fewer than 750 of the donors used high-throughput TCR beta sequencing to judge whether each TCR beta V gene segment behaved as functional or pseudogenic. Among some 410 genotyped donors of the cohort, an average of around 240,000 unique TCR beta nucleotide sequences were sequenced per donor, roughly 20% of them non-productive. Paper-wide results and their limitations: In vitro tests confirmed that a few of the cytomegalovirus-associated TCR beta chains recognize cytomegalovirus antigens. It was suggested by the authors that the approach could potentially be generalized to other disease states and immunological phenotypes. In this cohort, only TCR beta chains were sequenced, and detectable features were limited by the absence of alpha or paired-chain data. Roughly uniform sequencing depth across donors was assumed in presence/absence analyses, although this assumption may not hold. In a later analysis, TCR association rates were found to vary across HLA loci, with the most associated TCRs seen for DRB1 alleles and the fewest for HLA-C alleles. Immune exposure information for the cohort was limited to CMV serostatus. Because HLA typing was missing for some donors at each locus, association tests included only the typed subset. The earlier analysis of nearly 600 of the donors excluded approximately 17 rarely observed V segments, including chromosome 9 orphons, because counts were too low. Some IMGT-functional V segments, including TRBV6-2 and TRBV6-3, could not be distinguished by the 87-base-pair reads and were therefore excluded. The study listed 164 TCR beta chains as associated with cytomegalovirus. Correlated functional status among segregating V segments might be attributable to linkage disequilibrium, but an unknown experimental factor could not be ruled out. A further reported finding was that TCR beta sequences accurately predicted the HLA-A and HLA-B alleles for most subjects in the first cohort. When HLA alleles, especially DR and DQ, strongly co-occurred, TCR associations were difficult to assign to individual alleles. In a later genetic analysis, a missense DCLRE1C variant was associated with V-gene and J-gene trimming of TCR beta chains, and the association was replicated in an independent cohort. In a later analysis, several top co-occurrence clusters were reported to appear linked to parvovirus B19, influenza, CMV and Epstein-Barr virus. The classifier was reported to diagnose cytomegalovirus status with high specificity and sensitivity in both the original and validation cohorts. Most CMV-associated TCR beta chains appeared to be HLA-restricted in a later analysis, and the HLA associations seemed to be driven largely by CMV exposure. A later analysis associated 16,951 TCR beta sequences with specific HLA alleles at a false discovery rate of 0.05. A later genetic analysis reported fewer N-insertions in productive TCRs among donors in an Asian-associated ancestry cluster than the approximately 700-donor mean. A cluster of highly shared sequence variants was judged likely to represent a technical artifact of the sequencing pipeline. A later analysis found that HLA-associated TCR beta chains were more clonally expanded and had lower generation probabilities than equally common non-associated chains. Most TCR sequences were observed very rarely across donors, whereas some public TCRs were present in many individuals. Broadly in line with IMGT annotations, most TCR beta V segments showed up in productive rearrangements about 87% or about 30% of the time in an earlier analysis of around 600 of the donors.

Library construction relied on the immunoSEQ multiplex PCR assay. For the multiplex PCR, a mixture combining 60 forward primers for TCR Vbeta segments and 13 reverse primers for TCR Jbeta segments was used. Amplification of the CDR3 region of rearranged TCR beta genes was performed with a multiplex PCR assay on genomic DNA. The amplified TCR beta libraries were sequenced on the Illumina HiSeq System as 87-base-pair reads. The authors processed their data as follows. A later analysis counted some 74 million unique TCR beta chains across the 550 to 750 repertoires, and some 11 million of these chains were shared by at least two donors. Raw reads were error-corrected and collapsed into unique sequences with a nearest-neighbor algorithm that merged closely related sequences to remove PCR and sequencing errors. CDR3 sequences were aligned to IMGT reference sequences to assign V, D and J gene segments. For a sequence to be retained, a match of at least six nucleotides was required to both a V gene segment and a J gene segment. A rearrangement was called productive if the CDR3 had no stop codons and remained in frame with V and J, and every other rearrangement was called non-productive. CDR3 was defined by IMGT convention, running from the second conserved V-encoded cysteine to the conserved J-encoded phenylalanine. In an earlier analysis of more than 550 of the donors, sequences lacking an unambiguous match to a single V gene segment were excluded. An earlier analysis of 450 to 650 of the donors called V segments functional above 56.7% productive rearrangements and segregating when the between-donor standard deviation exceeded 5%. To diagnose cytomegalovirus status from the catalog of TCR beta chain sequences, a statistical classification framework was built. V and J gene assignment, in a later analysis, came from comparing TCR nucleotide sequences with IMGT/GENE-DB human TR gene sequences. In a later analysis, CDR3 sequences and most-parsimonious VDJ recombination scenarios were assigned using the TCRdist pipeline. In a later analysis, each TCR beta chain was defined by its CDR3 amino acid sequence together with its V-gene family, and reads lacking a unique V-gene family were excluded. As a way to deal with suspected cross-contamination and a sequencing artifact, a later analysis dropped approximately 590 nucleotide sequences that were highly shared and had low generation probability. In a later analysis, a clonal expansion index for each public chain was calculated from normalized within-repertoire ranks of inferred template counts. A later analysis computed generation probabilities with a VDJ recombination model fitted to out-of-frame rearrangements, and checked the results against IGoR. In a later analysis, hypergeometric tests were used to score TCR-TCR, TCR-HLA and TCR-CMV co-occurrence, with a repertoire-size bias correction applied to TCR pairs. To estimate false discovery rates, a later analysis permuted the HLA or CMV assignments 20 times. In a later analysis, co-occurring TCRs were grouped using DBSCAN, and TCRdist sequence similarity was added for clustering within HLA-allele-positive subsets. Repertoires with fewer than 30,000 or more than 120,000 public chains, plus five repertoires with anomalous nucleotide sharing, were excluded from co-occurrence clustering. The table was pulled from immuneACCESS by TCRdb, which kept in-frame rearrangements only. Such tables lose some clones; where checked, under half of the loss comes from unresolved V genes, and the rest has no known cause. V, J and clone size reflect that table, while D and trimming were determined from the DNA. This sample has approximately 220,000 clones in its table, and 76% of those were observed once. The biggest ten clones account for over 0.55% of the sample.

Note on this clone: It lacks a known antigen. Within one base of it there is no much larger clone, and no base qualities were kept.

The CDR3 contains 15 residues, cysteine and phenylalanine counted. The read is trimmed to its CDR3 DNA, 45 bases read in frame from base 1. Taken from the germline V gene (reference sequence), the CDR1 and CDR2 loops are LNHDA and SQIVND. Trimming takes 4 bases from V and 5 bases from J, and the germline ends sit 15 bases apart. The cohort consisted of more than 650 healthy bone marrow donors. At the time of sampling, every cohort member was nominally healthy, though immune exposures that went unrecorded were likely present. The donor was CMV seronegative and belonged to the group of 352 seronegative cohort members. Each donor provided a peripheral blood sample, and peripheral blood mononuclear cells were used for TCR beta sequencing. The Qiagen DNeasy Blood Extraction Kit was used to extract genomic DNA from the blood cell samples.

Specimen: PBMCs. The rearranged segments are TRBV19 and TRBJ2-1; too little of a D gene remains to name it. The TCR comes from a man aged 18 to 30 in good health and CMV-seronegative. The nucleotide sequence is TGTGCCAGTAGTACCCCTGGCCTGGGCCACAATGAGCAGTTCTTC. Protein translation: CASSTPGLGHNEQFF.